This T cell receptor beta chain was sequenced for a study of T cells in Graves' hyperthyroidism and ophthalmopathy. The investigators amplified TCR beta CDR3 regions from RNA transcripts. TCR CDR3 underwent first-round RT-PCR with the HTBI primer set. MiXCR, run by TCRdb on the multiplex PCR reads, gives a single entry per CDR3 protein. The sample carries fewer than 400,000 distinct CDR3 sequences, around a sixth recorded once. This clonotype appeared many times. The CDR3 runs to 15 residues. Trimming left V 3 bases short and J 4 bases short, with 18 bases between. CDR1 and CDR2 from the germline V gene are GTSNPN and SVGIG (reference sequence).

The V call is TRBV30, the J call TRBJ1-2; D unresolved. The sequenced material came from blood. The source of this sequence is a woman between 18 and 30 years old with Graves' hyperthyroidism that later progressed to Graves' ophthalmopathy. The CDR3 bases are TGTGCCTGGAGCCTAAAGGGCAGCGCGCTCTATGGCTACACCTTC. Amino acids: CAWSLKGSALYGYTF.